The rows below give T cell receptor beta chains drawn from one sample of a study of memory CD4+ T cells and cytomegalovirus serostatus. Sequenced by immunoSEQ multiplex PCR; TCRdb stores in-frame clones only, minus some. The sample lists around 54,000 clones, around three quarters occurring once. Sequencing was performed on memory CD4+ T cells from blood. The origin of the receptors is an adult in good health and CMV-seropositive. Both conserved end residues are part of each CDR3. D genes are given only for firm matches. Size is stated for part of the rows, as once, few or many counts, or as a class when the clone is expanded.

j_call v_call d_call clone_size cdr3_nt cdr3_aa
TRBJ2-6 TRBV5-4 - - TGTGCCAGCAGCCCCGGGGGAGACTCTGGGGCCAACGTCCTGACTTTC CASSPGGDSGANVLTF
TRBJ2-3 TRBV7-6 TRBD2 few TGTGCCAGCAGCCCCGGGGGGTGGGGGACAGATACGCAGTATTTT CASSPGGWGTDTQYF
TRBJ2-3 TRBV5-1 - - TGCGCCAGCAGCGCCGGAGATACCACCACAGATACGCAGTATTTT CASSAGDTTTDTQYF
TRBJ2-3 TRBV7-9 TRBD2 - TGTGCCAGCAGCACCGGACTAGCGGGAGCCGATACGCAGTATTTT CASSTGLAGADTQYF
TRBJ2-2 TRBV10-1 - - TGCGCCAGCAGTTACGGGACCAACACCGGGGAGCTGTTTTTT CASSYGTNTGELFF
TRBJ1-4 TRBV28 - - TGTGCCAGCAGTTTATCGGGCGGGGTAACAACTAATGAAAAACTGTTTTTT CASSLSGGVTTNEKLFF
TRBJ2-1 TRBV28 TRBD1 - TGTGCCAGCAGATCCACAGGGGGGTCACAGTTCTTC CASRSTGGSQFF
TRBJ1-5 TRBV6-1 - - TGTGCCAGCAGTGTAGGCCCTCCAGAGAAACAGCCCCAGCATTTT CASSVGPPEKQPQHF
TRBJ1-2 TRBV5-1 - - TGCGCCAGCAGCTTGGTCCAGAGCCGGGGAGGTGGCTACACCTTC CASSLVQSRGGGYTF
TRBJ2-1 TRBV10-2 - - TGCGCCAGCACCTCGGGACTCCTCGGGGTAAATGAGCAGTTCTTC CASTSGLLGVNEQFF
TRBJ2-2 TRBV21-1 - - TGTGCCAGCCGAAACGGATGGAGGTACACCGGGGAGCTGTTTTTT CASRNGWRYTGELFF
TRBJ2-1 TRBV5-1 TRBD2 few TGCGCCAGCAGCTTCACTAGCGATGAGCAGTTCTTC CASSFTSDEQFF
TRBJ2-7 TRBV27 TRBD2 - TGTGCCAGCAGACCAGCGGGAGCTTACTACGAGCAGTACTTC CASRPAGAYYEQYF
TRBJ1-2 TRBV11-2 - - TGTGCCAGCAGCCGGACGGCTCGTGACTCCACCTTC CASSRTARDSTF
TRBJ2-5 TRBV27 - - TGTGCCAGCAGTCCGACGACTATAGGGGGGACCCAGTACTTC CASSPTTIGGTQYF
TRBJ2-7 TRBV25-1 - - TGTGCCAGCAGTGAATCGGGCAGGGACGAGCAGTACTTC CASSESGRDEQYF
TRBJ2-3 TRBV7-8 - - TGTGCCAGCAGTTCCGGGCCAAACACAGATACGCAGTATTTT CASSSGPNTDTQYF
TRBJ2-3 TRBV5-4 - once TGTGCCAGCAGCTTGATGGCGGGCCGCACAGATACGCAGTATTTT CASSLMAGRTDTQYF
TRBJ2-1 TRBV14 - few TGTGCCAGCAGCCATCTCCGGGGGAGCTCCTACAATGAGCAGTTCTTC CASSHLRGSSYNEQFF
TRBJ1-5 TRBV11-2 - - TGTGCCAGCAGCCGGGGGTTAAATCAGCCCCAGCATTTT CASSRGLNQPQHF
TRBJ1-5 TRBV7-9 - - TGTGCCAGCCGGGGGCCGGCATATCAGCCCCAGCATTTT CASRGPAYQPQHF
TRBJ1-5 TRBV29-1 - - TGCAGCGTATCGGGGGGTTCTCAGCCCCAGCATTTT CSVSGGSQPQHF